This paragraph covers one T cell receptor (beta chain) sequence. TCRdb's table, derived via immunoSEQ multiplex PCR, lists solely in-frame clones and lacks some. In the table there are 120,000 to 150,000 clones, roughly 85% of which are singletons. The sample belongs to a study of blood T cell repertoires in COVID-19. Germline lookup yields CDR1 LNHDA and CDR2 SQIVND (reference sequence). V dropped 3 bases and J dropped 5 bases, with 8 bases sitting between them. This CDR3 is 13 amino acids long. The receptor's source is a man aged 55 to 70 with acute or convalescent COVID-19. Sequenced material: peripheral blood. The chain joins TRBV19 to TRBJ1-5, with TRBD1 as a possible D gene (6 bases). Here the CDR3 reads CASSIPGDQPQHF. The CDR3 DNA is TGTGCCAGTAGTATCCCAGGGGATCAGCCCCAGCATTTT.